This T cell receptor (beta chain) is from a study of a mutant IDH1 vaccine in newly diagnosed glioma. Background on the study: Before enrollment, the patients had been treated with radiotherapy alone, temozolomide alone, or both together. Most of them had received both.

The length of the CDR3 is 14 residues. V was trimmed by 3 bases and J by 4 bases, leaving 11 bases between them. Per germline, CDR1 MRHNA and CDR2 SNTAGT. Time point meaning: week 47, end of study. Mutant IDH1 20-mer peptide, at 300 ug, made up each vaccine dose, with topical imiquimod. Only in-frame clones appear in the TCRdb table, and some are missing; sequencing was by immunoSEQ multiplex PCR. The table includes approximately 52,000 clones, around three quarters detected once. A note on this clone: The target antigen is unknown.

This chain joins TRBV6-4 and TRBJ2-3; TRBD1 is a possible D gene (6 bases). The TCR originated in a woman in her 40s with glioma. Some clones in this sample may be carry-over from other donors' samples. The source was PBMCs, collected from a glioma patient whose treatment included an IDH1 peptide vaccine. CDR3: CASSESQGPDTQYF. The CDR3 coding sequence is TGTGCCAGCAGTGAGTCCCAGGGGCCAGATACGCAGTATTTT.